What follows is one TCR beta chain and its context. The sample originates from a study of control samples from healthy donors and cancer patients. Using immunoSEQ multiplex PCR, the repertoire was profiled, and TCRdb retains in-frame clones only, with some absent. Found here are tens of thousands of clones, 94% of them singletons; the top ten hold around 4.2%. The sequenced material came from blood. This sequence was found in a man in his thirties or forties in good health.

CDR3 in DNA: TGTGCCATCAGTGAGTCGATTAGACAGGGGGCGGGAGACACTGAAGCTTTCTTT. It yields the protein CAISESIRQGAGDTEAFF. This rearrangement joins TRBV10-3 to TRBJ1-1, with TRBD1 matching over 10 bases. V lost 0 bases and J lost 3; bases outside the gene matches: 10. This CDR3 contains 18 residues. In germline, CDR1 is ENHRY, CDR2 SYGVKD.